This T cell receptor (beta chain) came from a study of molecular identifiers for immune sequencing clone quantification. Germline V lookup: CDR1 MNHEY, CDR2 SMNVEV (reference sequence). This CDR3 comprises 16 residues. V lost 3 bases to trimming and J lost 5 bases; unmatched junction nucleotides: 10. Whole-study results and caveats: Whereas clones above 20 RNA copies held under 1% of naive-cell molecules, they held over 98% of effector molecules. Spike-in Jurkat TCR RNA from a single cell reportedly registered among one million naive cells. The sizes of highly expanded clones could be underestimated when identical TCR molecules share a barcode.

One entry per CDR3 protein, called by TCRdb with MiXCR from the PCR reads. The sample carries around 480,000 distinct CDR3 sequences, about a fifth recorded once. A CD8+CD4-CCR7+CD45RA+ gate was used to sort naive CD8 T cells. With respect to this clonotype: The antigen is undetermined.

The chain uses TRBV27 and TRBJ2-7; 10 bases fit TRBD2. The origin of this receptor is a human donor in good health. Some libraries in this study had Jurkat cell RNA spiked in. Material: naive CD8+ T cells from blood, with Jurkat cell RNA spiked in. Subset reported: FACS-sorted CD8+CD4-CCR7+CD45RA+ naive T cells. The CDR3 DNA reads TGTGCCAGCAGTTTGGCAGTCACCGGGACTAGCGACGAGCAGTACTTC. Its protein product is CASSLAVTGTSDEQYF.